These 26 T cell receptor beta chains were all obtained from the same sample, sequenced in a study of T cells in localized non-small cell lung cancer. The protocol was immunoSEQ multiplex PCR, while the TCRdb copy is restricted to in-frame clones and leaves out a portion. This table has about 77,000 clones, more than 75% appearing once. This material consisted of peripheral blood, taken before any cancer treatment. The receptors here all came from a woman between 40 and 69 years old with stage I squamous cell lung carcinoma.

This chain joins TRBV11-1 and TRBJ2-7, with D unclear. The CDR3 runs 15 residues. Germline lookup yields CDR1 SGHAT and CDR2 FQDESV (reference sequence). Trimming removed 2 bases from V and 0 bases from J, with 11 bases in between. The CDR3 DNA is TGTGCCAGCAGCTTACGTACAGCGTTCTCCTACGAGCAGTACTTC. Amino acid sequence: CASSLRTAFSYEQYF.

V usage is TRBV27 and J usage is TRBJ2-2, with D unresolved. The V and J ends lost 2 bases and 7 bases respectively, with 11 bases between them. This CDR3 region has 14 residues. CDR1 is MNHEY, CDR2 SMNVEV, per germline (reference sequence). CDR3 nucleotides: TGTGCCAGCAGTTTAGCGACCTTCGGCGGGGAGCTGTTTTTT. It codes for CASSLATFGGELFF.

The chain has TRBV5-1 and TRBJ1-1, with D perhaps TRBD1 (6 bases). Germline V lookup: CDR1 SGHRS, CDR2 YFSETQ. The CDR3 contains 11 residues. Trimming pared 2 bases from V and 8 bases from J, leaving 7 bases between. Written as DNA, the CDR3 is TGCGCCAGCAGCTTAGACAGGGAAGCTTTCTTT. This codes for CASSLDREAFF.

This chain uses TRBV6-1 with TRBJ1-1; maybe TRBD1 (6 bases). The CDR3 covers 15 residues. Germline values: CDR1 MNHNS, CDR2 SASEGT. The V gene lost 4 bases and the J gene lost 5 bases, with 17 bases spanning the gap. CDR3 sequence: CASSGGSGVGTEAFF. The CDR3 region has the DNA TGTGCCAGCAGTGGGGGTTCAGGGGTGGGGACTGAAGCTTTCTTT.

The chain uses TRBV4-1 and TRBJ1-1; no clear D gene. V was cut by 5 bases and J by 1 base, with 2 bases left in between. The CDR3 is 11 amino acids. Germline CDR1 is MGHRA and CDR2 is YSYEKL. CDR3 residues: CASSGNTEAFF. Written as DNA, the CDR3 is TGCGCCAGCAGCGGGAACACTGAAGCTTTCTTT.

The rearrangement uses TRBV10-1 and TRBJ1-1; unclear D gene. The V gene lost 5 bases and the J gene lost 3 bases, with 10 bases spanning the gap. Germline V CDR1 and CDR2: WNHNN, SYGVQD (reference sequence). There are 13 residues in the CDR3. Here the CDR3 reads CASSSVGYTEAFF. The CDR3, as DNA: TGCGCCAGCAGTTCCGTGGGTTACACTGAAGCTTTCTTT.

The chain joins TRBV11-3 to TRBJ2-6; D gene uncertain. CDR3 length: 14 amino acids. V dropped 5 bases and J dropped 1 base, with 6 bases sitting between them. Germline V CDR1 and CDR2: SGHNT, YENEEA. CDR3 amino acids: CASSPSSGANVLTF. CDR3 bases: TGTGCCAGCAGCCCCTCATCTGGGGCCAACGTCCTGACTTTC.

The chain is built from TRBV5-5 and TRBJ1-1, with D perhaps matching TRBD1 (5 bases). The CDR3 has 16 amino acids. V shed 4 bases and J shed 3 bases, with 19 bases lying between them. Looked up from germline, CDR1 is SGHKS and CDR2 is YYEKEE (reference sequence). The CDR3, as DNA: TGTGCCAGCAGCCAGCTCGCTGGCGGGGCGCACACTGAAGCTTTCTTT. It specifies CASSQLAGGAHTEAFF.

The chain uses TRBV7-8 and TRBJ2-3; D is uncertain. Per germline, CDR1 SGHVS and CDR2 FQNEAQ. V lost 1 base to trimming and J lost 1 base, with 3 bases between them. The CDR3 has 13 residues. In DNA, the CDR3 is TGTGCCAGCAGCTTAGGACGCACAGATACGCAGTATTTT. It is translated as CASSLGRTDTQYF.

The genes are TRBV11-2 and TRBJ1-6; possible D gene TRBD1, 5 bases. Germline-derived CDR1 and CDR2 are SGHAT and FQNNGV. The CDR3 runs 14 residues. Deletions cut 6 bases from V and 6 bases from J, with 12 bases between. The DNA for the CDR3 is TGTGCCAGCAGTTTTACGGGGCGTAATTCACCCCTCCACTTT. Its translation is CASSFTGRNSPLHF.

The chain combines TRBV11-2 with TRBJ1-1, with D unresolved. Germline lookup yields CDR1 SGHAT and CDR2 FQNNGV. The length of the CDR3 is 17 residues. Trimming removed 5 bases at V and 4 bases at J, with 23 bases between. The CDR3 loop is CASSPGEYRAWSTEAFF. DNA of the CDR3: TGTGCCAGCAGCCCCGGGGAGTACCGAGCGTGGAGCACTGAAGCTTTCTTT.

V is TRBV27 and J is TRBJ1-5; tentative D call: TRBD1 (5 bases). Per germline, CDR1 MNHEY and CDR2 SMNVEV (reference sequence). V dropped 2 bases and J dropped 4 bases, with 9 bases sitting between them. This CDR3 has 14 residues. In DNA, the CDR3 is TGTGCCAGCAGTTTAAGGGGTGGGAATCAGCCCCAGCATTTT. Translating it yields CASSLRGGNQPQHF.

The rearrangement joins TRBV7-9 to TRBJ1-6; 9 bases fit TRBD1. The V segment lost 4 bases and the J segment 7 bases; nucleotides outside the gene matches: 2. The CDR3 consists of 14 residues. Germline V lookup: CDR1 SEHNR, CDR2 FQNEAQ (reference sequence). The CDR3 bases are TGTGCCAGCAGCTCGGGACAGGGCAATTCACCCCTCCACTTT. Its protein is CASSSGQGNSPLHF.

V is TRBV10-3 and J is TRBJ1-5; no firm D call. CDR3 length: 12 amino acids. V lost 7 bases to trimming and J lost 5 bases, with 9 bases between them. The germline V gene encodes CDR1 ENHRY and CDR2 SYGVKD. The CDR3 spells CAINPGDQPQHF. DNA of the CDR3: TGTGCCATCAACCCCGGAGATCAGCCCCAGCATTTT.

The gene calls are TRBV5-6 and TRBJ2-7; D unresolved. Per germline, CDR1 SGHDT and CDR2 YYEEEE. The CDR3 spans 12 residues. V was clipped by 2 bases and J by 8 bases, with 11 bases between them. CDR3 residues: CASSLKGKKQYF. The CDR3 DNA sequence: TGTGCCAGCAGCTTAAAAGGGAAAAAGCAGTACTTC.

V and J are TRBV7-8 and TRBJ2-3, with 15 bases fitting TRBD2. The CDR3 runs 15 residues. Germline values: CDR1 SGHVS, CDR2 FQNEAQ. Trimming cost V 5 bases and J 6 bases; bases outside gene matches: 3. CDR3: CASSLGLAGGDTQYF. In DNA, the CDR3 is TGTGCCAGCAGCCTCGGACTAGCGGGGGGGGATACGCAGTATTTT.

V is TRBV6-1 and J is TRBJ2-5; TRBD1 matches 7 bases. The CDR3 length is 13 residues. The germline gives CDR1 MNHNS, CDR2 SASEGT. V was clipped by 5 bases and J by 5 bases; unmatched bases: 5. CDR3: CASSTKGAETQYF. The CDR3 nucleotides are TGTGCCAGCAGTACCAAGGGGGCTGAGACCCAGTACTTC.

The chain carries TRBV19 and TRBJ2-5; 7 positions match TRBD1. V lost 5 bases, J lost 5 bases, and 11 bases stayed unmatched. Germline CDR1 is LNHDA and CDR2 is SQIVND (reference sequence). The CDR3 has 15 residues. For the CDR3, the DNA is TGTGCCAGTAGTTCCCGACCGACAGGGAAGGAGACCCAGTACTTC. Amino acids: CASSSRPTGKETQYF.

The V call is TRBV5-6, the J call TRBJ2-2; no firm D call. The germline V gene has CDR1 SGHDT and CDR2 YYEEEE. The CDR3 is made up of 15 amino acids. Trimming removed 0 bases at V and 0 bases at J, with 6 bases between. The CDR3 sequence: CASSLVGPNTGELFF. DNA of the CDR3: TGTGCCAGCAGCTTGGTTGGGCCGAACACCGGGGAGCTGTTTTTT. Filled out from reference TRBV5-6 and TRBJ2-2, the complete variable domain reads DAGVTQSPTHLIKTRGQQVTLRCSPKSGHDTVSWYQQALGQGPQFIFQYYEEEERQRGNFPDRFSGHQFPNYSSELNVNALLLGDSALYLCASSLVGPNTGELFFGEGSRLTVL.

The CDR3 reads CASSTSGTNSGNTIYF. DNA for the CDR3: TGTGCCAGCAGCACCTCCGGGACAAATTCTGGAAACACCATATATTTT. The gene calls are TRBV27 and TRBJ1-3, with TRBD1 as a possible D gene (6 bases). This CDR3 comprises 16 residues. V lost 6 bases and J 1 base, leaving 16 bases between the germline ends. The germline CDR1 and CDR2 sequences are MNHEY and SMNVEV (reference sequence).

The chain recombines TRBV5-3 with TRBJ2-7; either TRBD1 or TRBD2 may fit D (5 bases each). TRBV5-3 is placed among ORFs of uncertain function. This CDR3 is built from 14 residues. V gave up 5 bases and J gave up 0 bases, with 12 bases separating them. The CDR3 bases are TGTGCCAGAAGAGGGGCGGGCATCTCCTACGAGCAGTACTTC. Its translation is CARRGAGISYEQYF.

The V call is TRBV7-2, the J call TRBJ2-7, with 9 nucleotides matching TRBD1. Germline V gene sequence: CDR1 SGHTA, CDR2 FQGNSA. This CDR3 region has 14 residues. The V gene end was trimmed by 6 bases and the J gene end by 2 bases; junction bases not matched to a gene: 5. The CDR3 nucleotides read TGTGCCAGCAGATCCGGACAGGGGCCCTACGAGCAGTACTTC. This codes for CASRSGQGPYEQYF.

The sample holds one count of this clone. The chain employs TRBV6-1 and TRBJ1-1; D is unresolved. The V and J ends lost 8 bases and 0 bases respectively, with 10 bases between them. The germline gives CDR1 MNHNS, CDR2 SASEGT. This CDR3 is 13 amino acids long. This chain's CDR3 is CASGVTMNTEAFF. The CDR3 DNA follows: TGTGCCAGCGGAGTTACAATGAACACTGAAGCTTTCTTT.

V usage is TRBV6-1 and J usage is TRBJ2-7; D is unclear. Germline CDR1 is MNHNS and CDR2 is SASEGT. The CDR3 contains 15 residues. V lost 2 bases, J lost 4 bases, and 15 bases lay in between. The chain's CDR3 is CASSENGWQPYEQYF. CDR3 coding DNA: TGTGCCAGCAGTGAAAATGGTTGGCAGCCTTACGAGCAGTACTTC.

In DNA, the CDR3 is TGTGCCAGCAGCCGAGGGGACTGGGTGCGCACTGAAGCTTTCTTT. It encodes CASSRGDWVRTEAFF. The J gene is TRBJ1-1, the V gene TRBV5-5; D might be TRBD1 (5 bases). Trimming stripped 4 bases from V and 4 bases from J, with 17 bases between. CDR3 length: 15 amino acids. Germline V gene sequence: CDR1 SGHKS, CDR2 YYEKEE (reference sequence).

The chain's CDR3 is CASSLAPLTSGGEETQYF. The CDR3 DNA is TGCGCCAGCAGCTTGGCTCCATTGACTAGCGGGGGGGAAGAGACCCAGTACTTC. The chain employs TRBV5-1 and TRBJ2-5; 14 bases are shared with TRBD2. The ends lost 0 bases at V and 3 bases at J; junction bases unmatched: 7. The germline CDR1 and CDR2 sequences are SGHRS and YFSETQ. The CDR3 loop spans 18 amino acids.